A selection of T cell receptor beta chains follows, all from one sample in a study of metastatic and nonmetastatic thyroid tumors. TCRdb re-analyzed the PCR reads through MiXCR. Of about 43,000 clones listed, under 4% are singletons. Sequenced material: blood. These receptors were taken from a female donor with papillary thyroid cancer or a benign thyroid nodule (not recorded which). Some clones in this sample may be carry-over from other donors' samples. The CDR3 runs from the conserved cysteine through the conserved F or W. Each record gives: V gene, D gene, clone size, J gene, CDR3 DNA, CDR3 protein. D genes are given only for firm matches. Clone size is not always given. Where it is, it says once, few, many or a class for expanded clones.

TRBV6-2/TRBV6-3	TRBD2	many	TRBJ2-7	TGTGCCAGCAGTTTAGCTAGCGGGAACGAGCAGTACTTC	CASSLASGNEQYF
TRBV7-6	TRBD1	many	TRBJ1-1	TGTGCCAGCAGCGTCCGACAGGGGTGGGGGGAAGCTTTCTTT	CASSVRQGWGEAFF
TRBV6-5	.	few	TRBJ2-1	TGTGCCAGCAGTTACTTCCAGGCAGGGAGCTCCTACAATGAGCAGTTCTTC	CASSYFQAGSSYNEQFF
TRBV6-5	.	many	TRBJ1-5	TGTGCCAGCAGTTACTCGATAGGATCCCAGCCCCAGCATTTT	CASSYSIGSQPQHF
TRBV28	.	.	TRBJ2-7	TGTGCCAGCGGGCGGAGACAGGCCTTCTCCTACGAGCAGTACTTC	CASGRRQAFSYEQYF
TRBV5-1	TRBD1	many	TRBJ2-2	TGCGCCAGCGCGCCGGGACAGGGGCACACCGGGGAGCTGTTTTTT	CASAPGQGHTGELFF
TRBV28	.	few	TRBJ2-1	TGTGCCAGCAGTTTAGAGTGGGGGTTAGGTGAGCAGTTCTTC	CASSLEWGLGEQFF
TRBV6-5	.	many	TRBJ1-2	TGTGCCAGCAGTTACTCCAGGGGCGTGGGCTACACCTTC	CASSYSRGVGYTF
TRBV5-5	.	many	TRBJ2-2	TGTGCCAGCAGCAGAAAAATTCAAGGGGGAGGAGACACCGGGGAGCTGTTTTTT	CASSRKIQGGGDTGELFF
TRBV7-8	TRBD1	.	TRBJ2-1	TGTGCCAGCAGCTACCTACAGGGGACCGGTGAGCAGTTCTTC	CASSYLQGTGEQFF
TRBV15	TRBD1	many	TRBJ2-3	TGTGCCACCAGCAGAGGTGGACAGGGGGTAGATACGCAGTATTTT	CATSRGGQGVDTQYF
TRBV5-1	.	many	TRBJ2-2	TGCGCCAGCAGCTTGGAAGGAGGCCCCGGGGAGCTGTTTTTT	CASSLEGGPGELFF
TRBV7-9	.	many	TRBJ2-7	TGTGCCAGCAGCTTGGGCGGTACAATGTTCGACGAGCAGTACTTC	CASSLGGTMFDEQYF
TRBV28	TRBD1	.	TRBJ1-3	TGTGCCAGCAGCACACACGGACAGGGCGTAAACACCATATATTTT	CASSTHGQGVNTIYF
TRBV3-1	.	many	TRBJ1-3	TGTGCCAGCAGTGTTGGCACAGGGAGCTCTGGAAACACCATATATTTT	CASSVGTGSSGNTIYF
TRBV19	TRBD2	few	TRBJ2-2	TGTGCCAGTAGTATAGATCTCCTAGCGGGCGTTGGGGAGCTGTTTTTT	CASSIDLLAGVGELFF